The present T cell receptor beta chain was sequenced within a study of naive and memory T cell subsets. Broader study findings: From naive to CM, EM and EMRA, diversity decreased and Gini increased.

The ends were cut back, 7 bases at V and 0 bases at J, with 14 bases in the middle. CDR3 size: 15 residues. CDR1 and CDR2 from the germline V gene are ENHRY and SYGVKD. CD4 T cells were positively selected, then CD8 T cells from the CD4-negative fraction. A remark on this clonotype: The antigen remains undetermined.

The beta constant-region primer was an equimolar mix of two oligonucleotides covering TRBC1 and TRBC2. A 12-nucleotide UMI and the SP2 primer were added to the cDNA 3' end by oligonucleotide ligation. A single record per CDR3 protein comes from TCRdb applying MiXCR to the UMI-ligation and nested PCR reads. The table records under 40,000 distinct CDR3 sequences, about 14% of them present only once. The sequenced sample was effector memory CD4+ T cells from blood. Subset: effector memory, CD45RA- CD27-. The clonotype originates from a human donor in good health. V is TRBV10-3 and J is TRBJ2-3, with D perhaps TRBD1 or TRBD2 (5 bases each). CDR3 nucleotide sequence: TGTGCCATCAATAGGGACCCCTCTAGCACAGATACGCAGTATTTT. The encoded protein is CAINRDPSSTDTQYF.